Given below is one TCR beta chain in context. Its antigen is not known. The sample comes from a study of CD8 T cells in Susac syndrome. Study results and limitations: In TEMRA cells and active patients, CD8+ clonal expansion in Susac reached its peak.

Peripheral blood CD8+ and CD4+ T cells were profiled by TCR beta sequencing. Random hexamers were used to reverse transcribe about 0.5 to 1 ug of RNA. An immunoSEQ multiplex PCR amplified TCR beta CDR3 over 54 Vbeta and 13 Jbeta. In TCRdb, the immunoSEQ multiplex PCR reads were re-called with MiXCR into one record per CDR3 protein. This sample has about 130,000 distinct CDR3 sequences; around 94% occur once, and the top ten carry approximately 0.2%. Trimming stripped 3 bases from V and 2 bases from J, with 11 bases between. Looked up from germline, CDR1 is LNHDA and CDR2 is SQIVND (reference sequence). This CDR3 is 15 amino acids long.

The sequence was obtained from a human donor with Susac syndrome. The sequenced sample was CD8+ T cells from PBMCs. The genes are TRBV19 and TRBJ2-1, with D unclear. The DNA for the CDR3 is TGTGCCAGTAGTATTGGGATTACGACCTACAATGAGCAGTTCTTC. Translated: CASSIGITTYNEQFF.